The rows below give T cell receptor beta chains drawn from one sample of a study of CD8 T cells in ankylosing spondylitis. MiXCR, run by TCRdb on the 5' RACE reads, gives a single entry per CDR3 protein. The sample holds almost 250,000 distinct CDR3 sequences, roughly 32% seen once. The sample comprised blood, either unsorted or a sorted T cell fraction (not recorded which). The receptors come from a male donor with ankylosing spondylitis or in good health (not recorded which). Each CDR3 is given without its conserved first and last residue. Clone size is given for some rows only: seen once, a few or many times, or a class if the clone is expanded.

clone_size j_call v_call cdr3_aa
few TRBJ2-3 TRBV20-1 SAHRSHFTDTQY
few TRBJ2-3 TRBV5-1 ASSLTGDTQY
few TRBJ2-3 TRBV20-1 SARVPTTTDTQY
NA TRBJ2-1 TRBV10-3 AISDRGGTGDYNEQF
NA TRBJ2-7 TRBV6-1 ASSPAQGGYEQY
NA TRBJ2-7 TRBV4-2 ASSQGGPFNEQY
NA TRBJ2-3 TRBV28 ASSTFGLRSDTQY
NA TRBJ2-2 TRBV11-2 ASSQRGGDTGELF
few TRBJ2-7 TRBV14 ASSLIRGLGEQY
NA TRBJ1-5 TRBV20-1 SARVGTGEYQPQH
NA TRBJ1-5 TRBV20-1 SARTPSMQPQH
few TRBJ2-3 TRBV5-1 ASSRRRQDTQY
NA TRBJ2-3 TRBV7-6 ASSGARADTQY
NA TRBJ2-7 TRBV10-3 AISEPSGGEQY
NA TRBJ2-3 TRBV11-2 ASSLGVAGADTQY
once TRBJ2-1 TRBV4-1 ASSPVGSINEQF
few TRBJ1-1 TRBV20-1 SARPGTGVPSKNTEAF
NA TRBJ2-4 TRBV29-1 SVVGPTGSKNIQY
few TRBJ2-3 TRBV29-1 SVEEGTLHTDTQY
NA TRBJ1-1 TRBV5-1 ASSWAGLSTEAF
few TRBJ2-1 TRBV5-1 ASSLAAPYNEQF
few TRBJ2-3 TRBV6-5 ASSDNTDTQY
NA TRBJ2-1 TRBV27 ASSSRGRSGEQF
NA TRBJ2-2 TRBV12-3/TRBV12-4 ASRDPLGELF
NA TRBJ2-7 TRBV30 AWTRTPWEQY
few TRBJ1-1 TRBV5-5 ASRDLTGTHTEAF
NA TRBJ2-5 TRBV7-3 ASSLVRQETQY
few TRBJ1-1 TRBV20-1 RPEEGGPGFTEAF
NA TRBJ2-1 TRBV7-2 ASSRDRWDEQF
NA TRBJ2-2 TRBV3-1 ASSQSRKDTGELF
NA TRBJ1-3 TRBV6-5 ASSYSLRFSGNTIY
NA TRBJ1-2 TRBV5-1 ASSLLGYGYT
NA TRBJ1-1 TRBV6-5 ASSSPTGLANTEAF
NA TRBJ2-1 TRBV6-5 ASSYRGIINEQF
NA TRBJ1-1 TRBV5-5 ASSLGTGVEAF
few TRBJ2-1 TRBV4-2 ASSQEGLGTGDEQF
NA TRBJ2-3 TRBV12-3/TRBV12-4 ASSLRERTDTQY
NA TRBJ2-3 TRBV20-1 SAREPETDTQY
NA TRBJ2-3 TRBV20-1 SARDTQY